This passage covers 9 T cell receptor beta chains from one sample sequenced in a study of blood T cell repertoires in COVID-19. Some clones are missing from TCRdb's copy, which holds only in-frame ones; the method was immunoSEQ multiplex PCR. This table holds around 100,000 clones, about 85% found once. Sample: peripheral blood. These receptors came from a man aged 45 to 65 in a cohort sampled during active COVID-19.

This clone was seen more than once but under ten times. CDR3 in DNA: TGCGCCAGCAGCTTGGATGGACAGGGTGCATCCTACAATGAGCAGTTCTTC. Amino acid sequence: CASSLDGQGASYNEQFF. The chain carries TRBV5-1 and TRBJ2-1; 8 bases align to TRBD1. Germline-derived CDR1 and CDR2 are SGHRS and YFSETQ. CDR3 length: 17 amino acids. V trimming: 0 bases; J trimming: 1 base; junction bases outside the gene matches: 6.

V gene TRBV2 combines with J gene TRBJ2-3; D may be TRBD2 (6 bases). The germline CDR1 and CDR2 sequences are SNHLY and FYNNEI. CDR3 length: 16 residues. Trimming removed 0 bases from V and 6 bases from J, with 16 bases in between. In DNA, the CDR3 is TGTGCCAGCAGTGAAGCTGGGACTCAGCTTGTGGATACGCAGTATTTT. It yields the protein CASSEAGTQLVDTQYF.

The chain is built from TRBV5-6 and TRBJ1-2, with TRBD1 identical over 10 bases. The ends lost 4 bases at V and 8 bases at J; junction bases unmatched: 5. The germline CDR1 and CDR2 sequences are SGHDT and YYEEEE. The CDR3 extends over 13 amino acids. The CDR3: CASSDGTGDGYTF. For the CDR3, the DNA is TGTGCCAGCAGCGACGGGACAGGGGACGGCTACACCTTC.

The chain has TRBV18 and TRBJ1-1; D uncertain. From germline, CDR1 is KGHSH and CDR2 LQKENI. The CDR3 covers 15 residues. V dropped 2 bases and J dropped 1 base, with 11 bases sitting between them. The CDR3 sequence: CASSPSRHQNTEAFF. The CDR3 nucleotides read TGTGCCAGCTCACCATCCCGACATCAGAACACTGAAGCTTTCTTT.

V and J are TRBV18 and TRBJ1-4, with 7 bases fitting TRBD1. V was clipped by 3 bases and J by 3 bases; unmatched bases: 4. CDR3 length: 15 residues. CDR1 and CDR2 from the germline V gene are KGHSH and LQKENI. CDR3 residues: CASSPQRGPNEKLFF. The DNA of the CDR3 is TGTGCCAGCTCACCCCAGAGGGGGCCTAATGAAAAACTGTTTTTT.

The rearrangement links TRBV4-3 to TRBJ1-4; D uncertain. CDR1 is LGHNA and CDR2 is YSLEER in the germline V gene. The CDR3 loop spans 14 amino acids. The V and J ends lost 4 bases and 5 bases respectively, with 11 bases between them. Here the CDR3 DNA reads TGCGCCAGCAGCCCCGGCCAGGCCAATGAAAAACTGTTTTTT. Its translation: CASSPGQANEKLFF.

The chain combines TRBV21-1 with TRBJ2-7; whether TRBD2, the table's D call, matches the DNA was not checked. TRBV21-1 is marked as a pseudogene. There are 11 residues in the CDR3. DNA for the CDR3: TGTGCCAGCACCCGGGGGTACGAGCAGTACTTC. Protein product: CASTRGYEQYF.

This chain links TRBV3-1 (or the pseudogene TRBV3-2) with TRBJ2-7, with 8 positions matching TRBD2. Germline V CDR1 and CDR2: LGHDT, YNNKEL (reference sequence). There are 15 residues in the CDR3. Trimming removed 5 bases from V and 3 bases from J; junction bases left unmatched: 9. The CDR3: CASSAGGSGVYEQYF. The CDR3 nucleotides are TGTGCCAGCAGCGCGGGGGGTAGCGGGGTCTACGAGCAGTACTTC.

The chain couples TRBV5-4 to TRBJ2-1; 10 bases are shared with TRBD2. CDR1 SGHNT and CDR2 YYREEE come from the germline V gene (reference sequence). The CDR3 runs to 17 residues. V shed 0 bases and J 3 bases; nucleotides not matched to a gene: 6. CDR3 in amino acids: CASSLVLRTSGYNEQFF. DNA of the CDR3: TGTGCCAGCAGCTTGGTTTTGAGGACTAGCGGCTACAATGAGCAGTTCTTC.